These 9 T cell receptor beta chains were sequenced from one sample in a study of cytomegalovirus exposure and HLA in healthy donors. 60 Vbeta and 13 Jbeta primers were used in PCR. Repertoires were generated with immunoSEQ multiplex PCR, while TCRdb's copy carries only in-frame clones and drops some. The data show 120,000 or so clones, about 72% seen once. Material for sequencing was PBMCs. These receptors were obtained from a man aged 50-59 years in good health and CMV-seropositive.

To note about this clone: The DNA is left out, because the CDR3 cannot be placed on it with certainty; the CDR3 is given as TCRdb lists it. The rearrangement uses TRBV28 and TRBJ2-7; TRBD1, as called in the table, went unchecked against the DNA. Germline CDR1 and CDR2: MDHEN and SYDVKM. The CDR3 is 13 amino acids long, termini counted. The CDR3 sequence: CASTSDRFPQQYF.

The V call is TRBV4-3, the J call TRBJ2-1; 12 bases line up with TRBD2. V lost 4 bases, J lost 0 bases, and 4 bases stayed unmatched. The CDR3 has 17 residues. The germline V gene has CDR1 LGHNA and CDR2 YSLEER. CDR3 DNA sequence: TGCGCCAGCAGCCCAGGACTAGCGGGGAGCTCCTACAATGAGCAGTTCTTC. Translated: CASSPGLAGSSYNEQFF.

V is TRBV30 and J is TRBJ2-1; D is unclear. From germline, CDR1 is GTSNPN and CDR2 SVGIG (reference sequence). Trimming took 0 bases from V and 8 from J, leaving 8 bases between them. This CDR3 comprises 12 residues. In DNA, the CDR3 is TGTGCCTGGAGTGTACGGAGAGATGAGCAGTTCTTC. This encodes CAWSVRRDEQFF.

The chain uses TRBV2 and TRBJ2-5; a possible D gene is TRBD2 (5 bases). Germline CDR1 SNHLY, CDR2 FYNNEI. The CDR3 length is 14 residues. With 4 bases removed from V and 4 bases from J, the gap between germline ends came to 13 bases. DNA for the CDR3: TGTGCCAGCAGTGTATTGATGGGGAGAGAGACCCAGTACTTC. The encoded protein is CASSVLMGRETQYF.

V usage is TRBV6-5 and J usage is TRBJ2-7; 8 nucleotides align to TRBD2. This CDR3 contains 14 residues. The germline CDR1 and CDR2 sequences are MNHEY and SVGAGI. Losses at the gene ends were 5 bases for V and 6 bases for J; bases not matched to a gene: 9. The DNA of the CDR3 is TGTGCCAGCAGTAAAGGGACTAGAGCTTCCGAGCAGTACTTC. Amino acids: CASSKGTRASEQYF.

This clone was seen only a few times. This chain links TRBV6-1 with TRBJ1-5, with 8 bases matching TRBD1. J lost 2 bases, V lost 2 bases, and 5 bases had no gene match. This CDR3 has 16 amino acids. Germline CDR1 is MNHNS and CDR2 is SASEGT. The CDR3 nucleotides are TGTGCCAGCAGTGAAAGGGGGGGACAGGGCAATCAGCCCCAGCATTTT. Its translation is CASSERGGQGNQPQHF.

The chain couples TRBV10-3 to TRBJ2-2, with 7 bases matching TRBD2. The germline V gene has CDR1 ENHRY and CDR2 SYGVKD. The CDR3 sequence is 15 residues long. V was pared by 7 bases and J by 2 bases, with 7 bases of the junction left unmatched. CDR3 in DNA: TGTGCCATCATGGGAGGGAGGGGAAACACCGGGGAGCTGTTTTTT. Residues: CAIMGGRGNTGELFF.

The chain combines TRBV6-5 with TRBJ1-2, with 7 bases fitting TRBD1. The CDR3 loop spans 13 amino acids. The V gene's germline CDR1 is MNHEY and CDR2 SVGAGI. The V gene end was trimmed by 2 bases and the J gene end by 8 bases; junction bases not matched to a gene: 5. The CDR3 spells CASSYGLQGGYTF. The CDR3, as DNA: TGTGCCAGCAGTTACGGGCTACAGGGGGGCTACACCTTC.

The chain uses TRBV19 and TRBJ1-3, with a possible D match to TRBD1 (6 bases). V was pared by 7 bases and J by 2 bases, with 12 bases between. Germline V CDR1 and CDR2: LNHDA, SQIVND (reference sequence). This CDR3 is 14 amino acids long. The CDR3 spells CASTGTSAGNTIYF. Written as DNA, the CDR3 is TGTGCCAGTACCGGGACATCCGCTGGAAACACCATATATTTT.